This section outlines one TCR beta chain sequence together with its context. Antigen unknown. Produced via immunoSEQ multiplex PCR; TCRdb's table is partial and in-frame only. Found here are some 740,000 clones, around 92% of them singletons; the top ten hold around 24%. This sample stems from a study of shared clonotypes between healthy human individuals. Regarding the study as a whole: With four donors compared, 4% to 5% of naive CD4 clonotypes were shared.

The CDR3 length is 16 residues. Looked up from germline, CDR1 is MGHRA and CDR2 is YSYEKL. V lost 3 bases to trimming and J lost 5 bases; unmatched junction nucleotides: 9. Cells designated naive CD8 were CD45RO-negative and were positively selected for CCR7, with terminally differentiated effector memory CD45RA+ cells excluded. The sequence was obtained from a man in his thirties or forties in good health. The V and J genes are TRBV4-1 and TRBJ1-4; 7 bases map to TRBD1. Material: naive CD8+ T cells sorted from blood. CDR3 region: CASSHPTGETNEKLFF. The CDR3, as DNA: TGCGCCAGCAGCCATCCCACAGGGGAAACCAATGAAAAACTGTTTTTT.